The rows below give T cell receptor beta chains drawn from one sample of a study of immune characterization of retroperitoneal liposarcoma. MiXCR, run by TCRdb on the PCR reads, gives a single entry per CDR3 protein. This table holds around 11,000 distinct CDR3 sequences, 27% found once. The sample was tumor tissue. The receptors were gathered from a male donor with retroperitoneal liposarcoma. Each CDR3 is given without its conserved first and last residue.

>TRBV7-8|TRBJ2-3
ASSARLGDTQY
>TRBV10-2|TRBJ2-2
ASKNEAGRWELF
>TRBV11-3|TRBJ1-1
ASSPILRRAEAF
>TRBV7-9|TRBJ2-5
ASSTPDDEQY
>TRBV6-5|TRBJ1-4
ASSRTGVGEKLF
>TRBV11-2|NA
ASSLVQGTLYEQY
>TRBV18|TRBJ2-1
ASSLGHNNEQF
>TRBV6-1|TRBJ1-1
ASSSTGGMNTEAF
>TRBV6-1|TRBJ1-2
ASSQRYGYT
>TRBV27|TRBJ1-2
ASSLGPGGNGYT
>TRBV6-1|TRBJ2-1
ASSRVSYNEQF
>TRBV6-1|TRBJ1-4
ASQDRPLIATNEKLF
>TRBV7-2|NA
ASSLAPGRDENIQY
>TRBV12-3/TRBV12-4|TRBJ2-3
ASSFTGGTDTQY
>TRBV6-1|NA
ASTRRDGYNEQY
>TRBV6-1|TRBJ1-2
ASSPITGTGSYGYT
>TRBV6-1|TRBJ2-2
ASRSSGTGRGGELF
>TRBV6-1|TRBJ2-7
ANSSGLAAYEQY
>TRBV24-1|NA
ATSDPGLAGGEQY
>TRBV27|TRBJ1-6
ASTSAGVENSPLH
>TRBV10-3|TRBJ2-7
AISGTGGHEQY
>TRBV11-1|NA
ASSPRDQETQF
>TRBV25-1|TRBJ2-5
ASSEWRVDRPKETQY
>TRBV6-1|TRBJ2-5
ASSEGGKETQY
>TRBV10-3|NA
AISEGPGYEQY
>TRBV6-6|TRBJ2-1
ASSYGGVRETQF
>TRBV6-1|TRBJ2-2
ASSARAESTGELF
>TRBV7-6|TRBJ2-4
ASSLGSRNYNEQY
>TRBV6-1|TRBJ1-2
ASSWDPADGYT
>TRBV7-8|TRBJ2-4
ASSARLQGTDNEQY
>TRBV4-1|TRBJ1-1
ASSQGSTGTGGVAF
>TRBV6-1|TRBJ2-1
ASSERGGGSSYEQF
>TRBV6-1|TRBJ2-1
ASTLWAGTEYNEQF
>TRBV7-2|TRBJ2-5
ASSFGLAAGGETQY
>TRBV6-1|TRBJ1-3
ASSEALLRSSGNTIY
>TRBV4-1|TRBJ2-1
ASSRPSGGAGNEQF
>TRBV24-1|TRBJ2-1
ATSDEGFQETQF
>TRBV6-1|TRBJ2-7
ASSIVLGTSFSEQY
>TRBV6-1|TRBJ2-1
ASSWRDRASNEQF
>TRBV6-1|TRBJ1-2
ASRRSIGVERYT
>TRBV6-1|TRBJ1-2
ASSEFRGVILYGYT
>TRBV6-1|TRBJ2-1
ASKLLGQRDYEQF
>TRBV6-6|TRBJ2-3
ASPGLAGGGGDTQY
>TRBV6-2/TRBV6-3|TRBJ2-1
ASSEGQGAIQF
>TRBV6-1|TRBJ1-2
ASSEGRGPLYGYT
>TRBV12-3/TRBV12-4|TRBJ2-1
ASSLTSSNEQF
>TRBV12-3/TRBV12-4|TRBJ2-1
ASRVSNEQF
>TRBV12-3/TRBV12-4|TRBJ2-2
ASSLVGALGGELF
>TRBV6-6|TRBJ1-2
ASSYQSGTGVYGYT
>TRBV6-1|TRBJ2-1
ASRFTGQYRYEQF
>TRBV7-8|TRBJ2-5
ASSLIGGSRETQY
>TRBV12-3/TRBV12-4|TRBJ2-5
ASSHIAGTKRTQY
>TRBV27|TRBJ2-1
ASRTVVNEQF
>TRBV6-1|TRBJ2-1
ASSAGQSFSYEQF
>TRBV4-2|TRBJ1-4
ASSQGGRTNEKLF
>TRBV10-2|TRBJ2-1
ASRVRTSGSNEQF
>TRBV6-2/TRBV6-3|TRBJ1-3
ASTSGGGGSGNTIY
>TRBV4-1|TRBJ2-1
ASSQRTSGSGTYNEQF
>TRBV11-2|TRBJ2-5
ASSLERAGGFETQY